This is a list of T cell receptor beta chains from one sample in a study of T cell changes during pregnancy in multiple sclerosis. Libraries were prepared by immunoSEQ multiplex PCR; TCRdb keeps only in-frame clonotypes and omits some of them. The sample consists of around 50,000 clones, around 92% of them appearing once. Sequencing was performed on CD4+ T cells from peripheral blood mononuclear cells, taken after pregnancy. These TCRs come from a female donor in good health, enrolled as a control in a pregnancy study. The CDR3 runs from the conserved cysteine through the conserved F or W. A D gene is named only where the DNA matches it firmly. Not all rows give a size; the values are once, few, many and, for expanded clones, a class.

J gene	D gene	V gene	clone size	CDR3 protein	CDR3 DNA
TRBJ2-3	TRBD2	TRBV7-9	.	CASSPTSGNGDTQYF	TGTGCCAGCAGCCCGACTAGCGGGAACGGGGATACGCAGTATTTT
TRBJ1-1	TRBD1	TRBV30	.	CAWSYGQGRMNTEAFF	TGTGCCTGGAGTTACGGACAGGGGAGAATGAACACTGAAGCTTTCTTT
TRBJ2-2	TRBD1	TRBV4-1	.	CASSQATGRDSTGELFF	TGCGCCAGCAGCCAAGCGACAGGGCGCGACTCTACCGGGGAGCTGTTTTTT
TRBJ1-2	TRBD1	TRBV5-6	.	CASSLDRGYGYTF	TGTGCCAGCAGCTTGGACAGGGGCTATGGCTACACCTTC
TRBJ1-1	.	TRBV4-2	.	CASSQDPDRTEAFF	TGTGCCAGCAGCCAGGATCCTGACAGGACTGAAGCTTTCTTT
TRBJ1-5	.	TRBV4-1	.	CASSFRQFSNQPQHF	TGCGCCAGCAGCTTTAGACAGTTTAGCAATCAGCCCCAGCATTTT
TRBJ2-5	.	TRBV5-8	.	CASSLVFRGGETQYF	TGTGCCAGCAGCTTGGTCTTCCGGGGAGGAGAGACCCAGTACTTC
TRBJ2-3	TRBD2	TRBV9	.	CASSVGSSGAFTDTQYF	TGTGCCAGCAGCGTAGGCTCTAGCGGGGCTTTCACAGATACGCAGTATTTT
TRBJ2-6	.	TRBV19	.	CASTAQGAAGANVLTF	TGTGCCAGCACGGCACAGGGTGCCGCTGGGGCCAACGTCCTGACTTTC
TRBJ2-2	TRBD1	TRBV5-1	.	CASSQGQGANGELFF	TGCGCCAGCAGCCAAGGACAGGGGGCCAACGGGGAGCTGTTTTTT
TRBJ1-5	.	TRBV5-8	.	CASSGVTGRNQPQHF	TGTGCCAGCAGCGGCGTGACAGGAAGGAATCAGCCCCAGCATTTT
TRBJ2-5	TRBD1	TRBV7-3	.	CASSPTGQKETQYF	TGTGCCAGCAGCCCCACGGGACAGAAAGAGACCCAGTACTTC
TRBJ1-6	.	TRBV7-2	.	CASSLTRQRNNSPLHF	TGTGCCAGCAGCTTGACCCGACAGAGGAATAATTCACCCCTCCACTTT
TRBJ2-3	.	TRBV18	.	CASSPPRGLDTQYF	TGTGCCAGCTCACCACCTCGGGGACTAGATACGCAGTATTTT
TRBJ1-2	TRBD1	TRBV5-8	.	CASSTRGYGYTF	TGTGCCAGCAGCACCAGGGGGTATGGCTACACCTTC
TRBJ1-4	.	TRBV9	.	CASSGFTGYGNEKLFF	TGTGCCAGCAGCGGATTCACAGGGTACGGTAATGAAAAACTGTTTTTT
TRBJ1-4	TRBD1	TRBV28	.	CATAPDRVSEKLFF	TGTGCCACCGCTCCGGACAGGGTTTCTGAAAAACTGTTTTTT
TRBJ1-4	.	TRBV6-5	.	CASSYRGGSREKLFF	TGTGCCAGCAGTTACCGAGGAGGATCTAGAGAAAAACTGTTTTTT
TRBJ2-7	TRBD2	TRBV5-6	.	CASHRLAGFFSYEQYF	TGTGCCAGCCACAGACTAGCGGGGTTTTTTTCCTACGAGCAGTACTTC
TRBJ1-3	TRBD1	TRBV5-1	.	CASSWAGQGGNTIYF	TGCGCCAGCAGCTGGGCTGGACAGGGAGGAAACACCATATATTTT
TRBJ1-2	.	TRBV7-2	.	CASSLEPGNYGYTF	TGTGCCAGCAGCTTAGAGCCGGGTAACTATGGCTACACCTTC
TRBJ1-5	.	TRBV19	once	CASSIVGMSAKQPQHF	TGTGCCAGTAGTATAGTAGGAATGAGCGCGAAGCAGCCCCAGCATTTT
TRBJ2-5	.	TRBV30	.	CAWSARGQETQYF	TGTGCCTGGAGCGCTCGGGGACAAGAGACCCAGTACTTC
TRBJ2-1	.	TRBV6-6	.	CASSPIDNEQFF	TGTGCCAGCAGTCCCATTGACAATGAGCAGTTCTTC